This is a list of T cell receptor beta chains from one sample in a study of T-cell reconstitution after alpha-beta-depleted transplantation in children. TCRdb fed the PCR reads into MiXCR, producing one record per CDR3 protein. The sample lists about 640,000 distinct CDR3 sequences; 15% to 20% were seen once. Here the sequenced sample was PBMCs from the stem cell graft donor, taken from the stem cell graft. These receptor sequences come from a human donor who donated a stem cell graft to a child with acute myeloid leukemia. Both conserved end residues are part of each CDR3. Fields, in order: clone size, D gene, J gene, V gene, CDR3 DNA, CDR3 protein. A D gene is named only where the DNA matches it firmly. Size tells how often a clone was seen (once, few, many) or the class of an expanded clone, and some rows leave it out.

many | . | TRBJ2-1 | TRBV29-1 | TGCAGCGCTGCCAGCGGGGGGACAGGGATATTCTTC | CSAASGGTGIFF
many | . | TRBJ1-1 | TRBV20-1 | TGCAGTGCTATCGGGTCTATAGATGAAGCTTTCTTT | CSAIGSIDEAFF
. | . | TRBJ2-3 | TRBV20-1 | TGCAGTGTAAGAACGGTTGATACGCAGTATTTT | CSVRTVDTQYF
. | . | TRBJ2-7 | TRBV7-9 | TGTGCCAGCAGCTTTGTACCTTGGACTGTCTCCTACGAGCAGTACTTC | CASSFVPWTVSYEQYF
many | . | TRBJ2-2 | TRBV25-1 | TGTGCCAGCAGTGAATCTACGTTCCTGGAGCTGTTTTTT | CASSESTFLELFF
many | TRBD1 | TRBJ1-1 | TRBV20-1 | TGCAGTGCTAGCCCCTTAACAGGGGTACCTGAAGCTTTCTTT | CSASPLTGVPEAFF
few | TRBD1 | TRBJ2-3 | TRBV5-6 | TGTGCCAGCCTCAGACAGGGCAATACGCAGTATTTT | CASLRQGNTQYF
few | . | TRBJ1-1 | TRBV7-2 | TGTGCCAGCATCAAACAGGGGAACACTGAAGCTTTCTTT | CASIKQGNTEAFF
many | . | TRBJ1-6 | TRBV20-1 | TGCAGTGCTAGGGAATTCCTTACAGTGGGTTCACCCCTCCACTTT | CSAREFLTVGSPLHF
. | . | TRBJ2-1 | TRBV27 | TGTGCCAGCAGTTTATCGACTACTCCTACAAGTGAGCAGTTCTTC | CASSLSTTPTSEQFF
. | . | TRBJ1-3 | TRBV7-2 | TGTGCCAGCCAACTCAGCTCTGGAAACACCATATATTTT | CASQLSSGNTIYF
. | TRBD1 | TRBJ1-6 | TRBV20-1 | TGCAGTGCTATGGACAGGGCCCAATCACCCCTCCACTTT | CSAMDRAQSPLHF
many | . | TRBJ1-1 | TRBV29-1 | TGCAGCGTGGATCAGTTCATGAACACTGAAGCTTTCTTT | CSVDQFMNTEAFF
. | TRBD2 | TRBJ2-1 | TRBV12-3/TRBV12-4 | TGTGCCAGCAGCCCCCGGGAGGATGAGCAGTTCTTC | CASSPREDEQFF
. | TRBD1 | TRBJ1-6 | TRBV20-1 | TGCAGTGCTAGAGATCGCCGACAGGGTGGGAATTCACCCCTCCACTTT | CSARDRRQGGNSPLHF
. | TRBD1 | TRBJ1-5 | TRBV5-5 | TGTGCCAGCAGTAGACTCCGGGACAGGGATTTGGACCAGCCCCAGCATTTT | CASSRLRDRDLDQPQHF
many | . | TRBJ1-4 | TRBV12-3/TRBV12-4 | TGTGCCAGCAGTCCAACGGACAGCGGTGAAAAACTGTTTTTT | CASSPTDSGEKLFF
. | TRBD2 | TRBJ2-1 | TRBV28 | TGTGCCAGCATATCGGGGGGGGCAAGAAATGAGCAGTTCTTC | CASISGGARNEQFF
once | . | TRBJ2-7 | TRBV2 | TGTGCCAGCATGGCGCTCCTCTCCTACGAGCAGTACTTC | CASMALLSYEQYF
few | . | TRBJ1-1 | TRBV20-1 | TGCAGTGCTAGCGAGTGGGCAGGGGCTCGAGGCACTGAAGCTTTCTTT | CSASEWAGARGTEAFF
. | . | TRBJ2-3 | TRBV20-1 | TGCAGTGCTAGAGCGGGGCCGGATACGCAGTATTTT | CSARAGPDTQYF
many | TRBD1 | TRBJ1-1 | TRBV5-6 | TGTGCCAGCAGCCGCGGGACAGGGGTGACTGAAGCTTTCTTT | CASSRGTGVTEAFF
many | . | TRBJ2-3 | TRBV5-6 | TGTGCCAGCAGCCTCTCTCGGAGAGGGCTTAGCACAGATACGCAGTATTTT | CASSLSRRGLSTDTQYF
many | . | TRBJ2-1 | TRBV29-1 | TGCAGCGTTGAAGGCGTTTCCTACAATGAGCAGTTCTTC | CSVEGVSYNEQFF
. | TRBD1 | TRBJ2-7 | TRBV10-3 | TGTGCCATCAGGCGGGACAGGAGCTACGAGCAGTACTTC | CAIRRDRSYEQYF
. | . | TRBJ2-5 | TRBV7-9 | TGTGCCAGCAGCTTAATGGGTGAGACCCAGTACTTC | CASSLMGETQYF
many | . | TRBJ1-1 | TRBV27 | TGTGCCAGCGGAACAGGGAGGAACACTGAAGCTTTCTTT | CASGTGRNTEAFF
few | . | TRBJ2-3 | TRBV6-2/TRBV6-3 | TGTGCCAGCAGTTACTCGACAGTCACAGATACGCAGTATTTT | CASSYSTVTDTQYF
few | . | TRBJ1-5 | TRBV4-3 | TGCGCCAGCAGCCAAGTTCTACAGGGCCGGCAGCCCCAGCATTTT | CASSQVLQGRQPQHF
many | . | TRBJ1-1 | TRBV29-1 | TGCAGCGTGGATTACACTGAAGCTTTCTTT | CSVDYTEAFF
. | TRBD2 | TRBJ2-3 | TRBV7-2 | TGTGCCAGCAGGTTCGCCGGGACTAGGGGCACAGATACGCAGTATTTT | CASRFAGTRGTDTQYF
few | TRBD2 | TRBJ2-1 | TRBV5-1 | TGCGCCAGCAGCACGGGGGGGAGTCAGTTCTTC | CASSTGGSQFF
many | . | TRBJ1-2 | TRBV20-1 | TGCAGTGCTAGGGACAGCTCCTATGGCTACACCTTC | CSARDSSYGYTF
. | . | TRBJ2-3 | TRBV24-1 | TGTGCCACCAGTGATCTAAGGTATACGCAGTATTTT | CATSDLRYTQYF
. | . | TRBJ2-5 | TRBV7-9 | TGTGCCAGCAGCTCCCGGGAGATTCAAGAGACCCAGTACTTC | CASSSREIQETQYF
few | TRBD1 | TRBJ1-5 | TRBV20-1 | TGCAGTGCTAGACGGACAGGGGGGAGCAATCAGCCCCAGCATTTT | CSARRTGGSNQPQHF
few | . | TRBJ2-1 | TRBV20-1 | TGCAGTGCTAGAATGGCAGGGGGGGTCCGAACAAGCTCCTACAATGAGCAGTTCTTC | CSARMAGGVRTSSYNEQFF
few | TRBD1 | TRBJ1-4 | TRBV12-3/TRBV12-4 | TGTGCCAGCAGTATCCGTGAGGGGACAGGGGTGGATGAAAAACTGTTTTTT | CASSIREGTGVDEKLFF
. | . | TRBJ2-2 | TRBV4-3 | TGCGCCAGCAGCCCCCGGTCTAGCGGGGAGCTGTTTTTT | CASSPRSSGELFF
. | TRBD2 | TRBJ2-2 | TRBV7-9 | TGTGCCAGCAGTCCCGGGACTAGCGGAGCTCTCACCGGGGAGCTGTTTTTT | CASSPGTSGALTGELFF
. | TRBD2 | TRBJ2-1 | TRBV25-1 | TGTGCCAGCAGTGATCAAGGGCTAGCGGTCGGTGAGCAGTTCTTC | CASSDQGLAVGEQFF
. | . | TRBJ2-2 | TRBV5-1 | TGCGCCAGCAGCTTTAATACAGGGAATGGGGAGCTGTTTTTT | CASSFNTGNGELFF
many | TRBD1 | TRBJ2-2 | TRBV29-1 | TGCAGCGTCGCCCCGACAGGGGGCGCGAACACCGGGGAGCTGTTTTTT | CSVAPTGGANTGELFF